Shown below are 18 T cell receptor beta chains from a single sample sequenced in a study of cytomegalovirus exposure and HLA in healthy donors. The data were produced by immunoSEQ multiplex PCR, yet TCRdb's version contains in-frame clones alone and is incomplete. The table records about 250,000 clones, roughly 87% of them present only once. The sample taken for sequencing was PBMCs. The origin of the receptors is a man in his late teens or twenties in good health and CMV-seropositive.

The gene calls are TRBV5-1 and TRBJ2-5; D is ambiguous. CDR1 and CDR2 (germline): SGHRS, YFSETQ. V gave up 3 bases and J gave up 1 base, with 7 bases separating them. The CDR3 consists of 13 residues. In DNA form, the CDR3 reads TGCGCCAGCAGCTCACAGTCCCAAGAGACCCAGTACTTC. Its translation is CASSSQSQETQYF.

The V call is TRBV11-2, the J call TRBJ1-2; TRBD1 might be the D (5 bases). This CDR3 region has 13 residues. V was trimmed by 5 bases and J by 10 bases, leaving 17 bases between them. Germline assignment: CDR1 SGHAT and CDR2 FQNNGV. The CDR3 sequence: CASSLTEGRDYTF. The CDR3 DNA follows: TGTGCCAGCAGCCTAACTGAGGGGCGAGACTACACCTTC.

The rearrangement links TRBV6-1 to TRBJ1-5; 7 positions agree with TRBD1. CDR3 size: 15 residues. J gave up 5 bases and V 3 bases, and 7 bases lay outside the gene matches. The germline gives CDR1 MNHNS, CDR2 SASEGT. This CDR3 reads CASSEWDREYQPQHF. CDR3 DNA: TGTGCCAGCAGTGAGTGGGACAGAGAGTATCAGCCCCAGCATTTT.

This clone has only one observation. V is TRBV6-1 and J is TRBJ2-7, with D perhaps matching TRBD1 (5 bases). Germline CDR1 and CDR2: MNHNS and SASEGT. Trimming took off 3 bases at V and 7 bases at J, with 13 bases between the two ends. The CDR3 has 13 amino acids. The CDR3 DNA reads TGTGCCAGCAGTGAGGGGCAAGGCTGGGAGCAGTACTTC. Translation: CASSEGQGWEQYF.

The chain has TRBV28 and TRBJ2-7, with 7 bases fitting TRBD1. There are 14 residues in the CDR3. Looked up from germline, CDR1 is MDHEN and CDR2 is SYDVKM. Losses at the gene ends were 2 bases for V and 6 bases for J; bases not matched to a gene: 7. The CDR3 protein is CASSLPRRGPEQYF. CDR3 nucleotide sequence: TGTGCCAGCAGTTTACCCCGTAGGGGGCCCGAGCAGTACTTC.

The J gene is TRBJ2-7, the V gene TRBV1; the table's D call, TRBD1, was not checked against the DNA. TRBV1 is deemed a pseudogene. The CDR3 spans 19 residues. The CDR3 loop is CTSSPRGQKLLGFSYEQYF. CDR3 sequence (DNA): TGCACCAGCAGCCCCCGGGGACAAAAACTCTTGGGCTTCTCCTACGAGCAGTACTTC.

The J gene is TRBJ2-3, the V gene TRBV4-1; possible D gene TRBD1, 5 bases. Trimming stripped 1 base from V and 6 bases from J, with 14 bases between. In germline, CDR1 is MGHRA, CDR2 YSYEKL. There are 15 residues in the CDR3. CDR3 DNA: TGCGCCAGCAGCCAAGTACGGCAGGGATCGGATACGCAGTATTTT. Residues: CASSQVRQGSDTQYF.

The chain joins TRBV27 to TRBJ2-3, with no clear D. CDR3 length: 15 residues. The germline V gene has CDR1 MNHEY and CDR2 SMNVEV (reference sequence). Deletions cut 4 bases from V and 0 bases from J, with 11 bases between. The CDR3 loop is CASSYVSDSTDTQYF. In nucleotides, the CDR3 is TGTGCCAGCAGTTATGTTTCGGACAGCACAGATACGCAGTATTTT.

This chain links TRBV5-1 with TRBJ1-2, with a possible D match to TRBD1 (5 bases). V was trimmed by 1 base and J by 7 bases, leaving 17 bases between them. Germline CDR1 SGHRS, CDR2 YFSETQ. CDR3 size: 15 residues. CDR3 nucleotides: TGCGCCAGCAGCTTGTCAGAACAGAATGGGGGTGGCTACACCTTC. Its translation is CASSLSEQNGGGYTF.

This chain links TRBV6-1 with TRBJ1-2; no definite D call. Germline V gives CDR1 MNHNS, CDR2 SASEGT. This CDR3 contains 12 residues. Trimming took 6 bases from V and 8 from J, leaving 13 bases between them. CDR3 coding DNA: TGTGCCAGCAGACTGACCCAGGAGGGCTACACCTTC. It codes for CASRLTQEGYTF.

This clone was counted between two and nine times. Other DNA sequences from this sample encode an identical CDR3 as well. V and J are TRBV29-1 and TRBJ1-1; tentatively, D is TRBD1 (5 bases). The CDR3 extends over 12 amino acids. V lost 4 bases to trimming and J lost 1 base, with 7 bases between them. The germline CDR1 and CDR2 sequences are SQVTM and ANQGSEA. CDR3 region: CSVGRANTEAFF. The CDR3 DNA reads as TGCAGCGTTGGCAGGGCGAACACTGAAGCTTTCTTT.

CDR3: CASSVVAGGVETQYF. The CDR3 DNA reads TGTGCCAGCAGCGTAGTGGCAGGGGGCGTGGAGACCCAGTACTTC. V and J are TRBV9 and TRBJ2-5; 8 bases agree with TRBD1. Trimming removed 0 bases from V and 5 bases from J; junction bases left unmatched: 6. This CDR3 has 15 residues. Germline values: CDR1 SGDLS, CDR2 YYNGEE.

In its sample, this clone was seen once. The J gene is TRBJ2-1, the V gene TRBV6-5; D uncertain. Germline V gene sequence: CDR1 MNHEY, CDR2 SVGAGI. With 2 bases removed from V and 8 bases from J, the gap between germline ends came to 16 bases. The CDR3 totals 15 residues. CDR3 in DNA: TGTGCCAGCAGTTACCGGGCCTACTCGGGCGATGAGCAGTTCTTC. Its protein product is CASSYRAYSGDEQFF.

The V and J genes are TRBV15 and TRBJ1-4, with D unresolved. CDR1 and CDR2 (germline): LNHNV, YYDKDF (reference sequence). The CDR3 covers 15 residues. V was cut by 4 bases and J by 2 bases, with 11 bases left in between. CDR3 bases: TGTGCCACCAGCACTCGGGGTATCACTAATGAAAAACTGTTTTTT. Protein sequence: CATSTRGITNEKLFF.

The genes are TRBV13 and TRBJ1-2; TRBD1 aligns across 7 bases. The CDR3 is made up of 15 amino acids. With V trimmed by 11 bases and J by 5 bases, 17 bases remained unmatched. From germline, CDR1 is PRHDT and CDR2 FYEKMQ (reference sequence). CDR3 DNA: TGTGCCGGATCCCAGGGGGGCTTCCCTCAATATGGCTACACCTTC. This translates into CAGSQGGFPQYGYTF.

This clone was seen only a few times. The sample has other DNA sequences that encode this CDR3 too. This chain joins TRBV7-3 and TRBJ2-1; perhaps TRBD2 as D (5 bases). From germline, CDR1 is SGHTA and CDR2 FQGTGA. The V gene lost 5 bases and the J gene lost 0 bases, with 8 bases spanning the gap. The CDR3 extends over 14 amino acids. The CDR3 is CASSKTSSYNEQFF. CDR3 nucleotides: TGTGCCAGCAGCAAAACTAGCTCCTACAATGAGCAGTTCTTC.

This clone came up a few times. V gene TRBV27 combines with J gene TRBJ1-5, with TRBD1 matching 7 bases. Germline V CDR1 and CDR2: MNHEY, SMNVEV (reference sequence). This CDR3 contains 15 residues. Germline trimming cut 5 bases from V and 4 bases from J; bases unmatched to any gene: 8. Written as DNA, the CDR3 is TGTGCCAGCAGTCCCTCTGGACAGGCGAATCAGCCCCAGCATTTT. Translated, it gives CASSPSGQANQPQHF.

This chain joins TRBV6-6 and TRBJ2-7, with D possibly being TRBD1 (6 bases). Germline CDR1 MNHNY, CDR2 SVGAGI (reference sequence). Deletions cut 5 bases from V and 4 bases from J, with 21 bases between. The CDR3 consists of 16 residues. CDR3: CASSTSRTDSGYEQYF. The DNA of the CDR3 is TGTGCCAGCAGTACATCCCGGACAGATTCTGGATACGAGCAGTACTTC.